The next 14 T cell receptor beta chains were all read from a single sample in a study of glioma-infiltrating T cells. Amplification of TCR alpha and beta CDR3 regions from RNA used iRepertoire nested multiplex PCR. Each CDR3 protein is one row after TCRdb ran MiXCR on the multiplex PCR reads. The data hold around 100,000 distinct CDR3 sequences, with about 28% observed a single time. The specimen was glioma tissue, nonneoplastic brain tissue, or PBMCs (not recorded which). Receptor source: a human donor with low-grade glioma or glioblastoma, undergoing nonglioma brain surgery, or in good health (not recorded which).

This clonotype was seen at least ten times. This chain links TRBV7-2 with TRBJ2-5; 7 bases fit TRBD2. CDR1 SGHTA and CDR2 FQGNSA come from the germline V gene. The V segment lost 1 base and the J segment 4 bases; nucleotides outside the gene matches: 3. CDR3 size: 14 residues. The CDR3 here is CASSLVSGRETQYF. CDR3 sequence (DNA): TGTGCCAGCAGCTTAGTTAGCGGGCGAGAGACCCAGTACTTC. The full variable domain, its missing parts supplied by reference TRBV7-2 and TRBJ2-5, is GAGVSQSPSNKVTEKGKDVELRCDPISGHTALYWYRQSLGQGLEFLIYFQGNSAPDKSGLPSDRFSAERTGGSVSTLTIQRTQQEDSAVYLCASSLVSGRETQYFGPGTRLLVL.

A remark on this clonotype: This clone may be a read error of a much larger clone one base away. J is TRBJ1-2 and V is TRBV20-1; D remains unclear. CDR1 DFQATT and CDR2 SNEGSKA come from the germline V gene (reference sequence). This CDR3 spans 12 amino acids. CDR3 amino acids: CSARDPNYDYTF. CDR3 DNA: TGCAGTGCTAGAGACCCAAACTATGACTACACCTTC.

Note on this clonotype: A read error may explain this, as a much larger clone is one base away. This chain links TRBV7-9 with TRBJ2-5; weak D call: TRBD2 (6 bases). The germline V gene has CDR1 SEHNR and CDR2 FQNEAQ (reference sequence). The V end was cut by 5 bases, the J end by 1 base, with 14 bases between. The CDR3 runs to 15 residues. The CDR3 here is CASSPCWDFQETQYF. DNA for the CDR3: TGTGCCAGCAGCCCCTGCTGGGACTTCCAAGAGACCCAGTACTTC.

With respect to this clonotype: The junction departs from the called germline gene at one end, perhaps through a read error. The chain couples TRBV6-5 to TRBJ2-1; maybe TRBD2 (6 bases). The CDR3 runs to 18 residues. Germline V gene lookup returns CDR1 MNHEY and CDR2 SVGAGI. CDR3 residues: CASSYPSRGARSYTEQFF. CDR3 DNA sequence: TGTGCCAGCAGTTACCCCTCGCGGGGAGCTCGGTCCTACACTGAGCAGTTCTTC.

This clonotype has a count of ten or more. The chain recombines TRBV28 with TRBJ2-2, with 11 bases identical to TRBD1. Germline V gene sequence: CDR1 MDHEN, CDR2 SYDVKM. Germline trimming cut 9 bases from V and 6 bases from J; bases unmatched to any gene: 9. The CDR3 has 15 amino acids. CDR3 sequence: CASLTPGQGAGELFF. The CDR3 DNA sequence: TGTGCCAGTTTGACACCGGGACAGGGGGCCGGGGAGCTGTTTTTT.

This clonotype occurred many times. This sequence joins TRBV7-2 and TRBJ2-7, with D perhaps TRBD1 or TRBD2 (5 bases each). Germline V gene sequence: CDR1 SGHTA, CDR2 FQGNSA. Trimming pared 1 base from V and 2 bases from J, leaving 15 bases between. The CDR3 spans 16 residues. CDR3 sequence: CASSLDGAGDPYEQYF. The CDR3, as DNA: TGTGCCAGCAGCTTAGATGGGGCTGGGGACCCCTACGAGCAGTACTTC. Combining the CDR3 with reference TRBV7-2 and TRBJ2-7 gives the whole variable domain GAGVSQSPSNKVTEKGKDVELRCDPISGHTALYWYRQSLGQGLEFLIYFQGNSAPDKSGLPSDRFSAERTGGSVSTLTIQRTQQEDSAVYLCASSLDGAGDPYEQYFGPGTRLTVT.

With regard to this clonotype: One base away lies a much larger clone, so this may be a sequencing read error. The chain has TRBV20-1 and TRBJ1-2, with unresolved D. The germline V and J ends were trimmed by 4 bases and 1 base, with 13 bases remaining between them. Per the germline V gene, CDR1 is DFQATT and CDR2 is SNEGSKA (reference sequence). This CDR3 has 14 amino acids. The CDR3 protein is CSATTGILNYGYTF. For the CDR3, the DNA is TGCAGTGCTACAACCGGGATACTTAACTATGGCTACACCTTC.

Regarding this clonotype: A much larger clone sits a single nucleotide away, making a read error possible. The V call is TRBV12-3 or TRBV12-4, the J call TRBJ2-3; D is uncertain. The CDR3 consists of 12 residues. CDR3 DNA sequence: TGTGCCAGCAGTCCTGGACCATTTACGAAGTATTTT. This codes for CASSPGPFTKYF.

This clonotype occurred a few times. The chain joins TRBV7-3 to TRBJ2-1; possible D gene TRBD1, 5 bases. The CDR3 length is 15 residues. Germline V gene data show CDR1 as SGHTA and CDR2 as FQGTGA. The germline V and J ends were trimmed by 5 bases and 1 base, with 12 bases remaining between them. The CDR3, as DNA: TGTGCCAGCAGCCCTCAGGGTTGGTCCTACAATGAGCAGTTCTTC. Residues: CASSPQGWSYNEQFF.

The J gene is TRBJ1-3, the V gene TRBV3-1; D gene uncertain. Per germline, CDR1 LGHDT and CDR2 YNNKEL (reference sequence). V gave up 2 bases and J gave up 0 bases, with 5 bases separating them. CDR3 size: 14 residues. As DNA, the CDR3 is TGTGCCAGCAGCCAATGGATCTCTGGAAACACCATATATTTT. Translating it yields CASSQWISGNTIYF.

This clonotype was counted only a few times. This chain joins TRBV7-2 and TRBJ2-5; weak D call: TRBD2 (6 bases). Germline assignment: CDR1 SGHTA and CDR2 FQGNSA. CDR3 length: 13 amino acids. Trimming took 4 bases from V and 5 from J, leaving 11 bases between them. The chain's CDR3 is CASSWTTGETQYF. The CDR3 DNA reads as TGTGCCAGCAGCTGGACTACCGGGGAGACCCAGTACTTC. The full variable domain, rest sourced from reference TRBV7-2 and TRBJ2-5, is GAGVSQSPSNKVTEKGKDVELRCDPISGHTALYWYRQSLGQGLEFLIYFQGNSAPDKSGLPSDRFSAERTGGSVSTLTIQRTQQEDSAVYLCASSWTTGETQYFGPGTRLLVL.

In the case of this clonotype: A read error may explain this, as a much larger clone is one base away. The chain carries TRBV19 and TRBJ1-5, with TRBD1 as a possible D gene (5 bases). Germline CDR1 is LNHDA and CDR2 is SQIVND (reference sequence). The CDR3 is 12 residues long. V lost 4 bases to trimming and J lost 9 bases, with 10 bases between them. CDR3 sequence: CASSKGEGPQHF. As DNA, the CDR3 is TGTGCCAGTAGTAAAGGGGAGGGGCCCCAGCATTTT.

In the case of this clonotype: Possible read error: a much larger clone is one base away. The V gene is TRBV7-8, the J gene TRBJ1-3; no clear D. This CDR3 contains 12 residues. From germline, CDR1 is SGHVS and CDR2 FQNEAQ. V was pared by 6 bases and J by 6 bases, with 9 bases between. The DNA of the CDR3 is TGTGCCAGCAGATCCCCCCCAAACACCATATATTTT. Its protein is CASRSPPNTIYF. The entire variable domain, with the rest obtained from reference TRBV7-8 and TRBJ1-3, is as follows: GAGVSQSPRYKVAKRGQDVALRCDPISGHVSLFWYQQALGQGPEFLTYFQNEAQLDKSGLPSDRFFAERPEGSVSTLKIQRTQQEDSAVYLCASRSPPNTIYFGEGSWLTVV.

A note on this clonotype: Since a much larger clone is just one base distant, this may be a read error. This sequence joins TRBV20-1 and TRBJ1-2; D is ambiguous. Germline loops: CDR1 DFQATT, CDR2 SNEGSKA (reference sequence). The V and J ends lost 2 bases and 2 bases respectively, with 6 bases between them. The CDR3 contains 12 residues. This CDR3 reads CSARNPNYGYTF. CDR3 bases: TGCAGTGCTAGAAACCCAAACTATGGCTACACCTTC.